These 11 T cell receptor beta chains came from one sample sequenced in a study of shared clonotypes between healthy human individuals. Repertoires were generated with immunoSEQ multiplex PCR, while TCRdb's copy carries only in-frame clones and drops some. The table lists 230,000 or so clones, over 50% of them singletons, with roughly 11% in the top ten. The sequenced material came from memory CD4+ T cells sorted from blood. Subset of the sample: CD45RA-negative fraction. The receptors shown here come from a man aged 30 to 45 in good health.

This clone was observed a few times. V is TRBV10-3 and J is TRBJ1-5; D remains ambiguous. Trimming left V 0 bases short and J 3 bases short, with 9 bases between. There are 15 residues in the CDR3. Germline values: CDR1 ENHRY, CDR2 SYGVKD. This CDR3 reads CAISESGGVNQPQHF. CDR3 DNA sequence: TGTGCCATCAGTGAGTCTGGCGGGGTCAATCAGCCCCAGCATTTT.

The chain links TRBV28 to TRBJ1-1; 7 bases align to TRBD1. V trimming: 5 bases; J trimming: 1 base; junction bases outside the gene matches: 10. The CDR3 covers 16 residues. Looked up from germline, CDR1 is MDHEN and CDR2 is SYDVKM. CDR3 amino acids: CASSPLPGTANTEAFF. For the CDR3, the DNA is TGTGCCAGCAGTCCCCTTCCCGGGACAGCGAACACTGAAGCTTTCTTT.

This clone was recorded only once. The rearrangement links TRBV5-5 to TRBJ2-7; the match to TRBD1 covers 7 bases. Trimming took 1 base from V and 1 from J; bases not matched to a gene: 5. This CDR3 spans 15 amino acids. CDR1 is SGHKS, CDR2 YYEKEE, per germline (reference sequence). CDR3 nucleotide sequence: TGTGCCAGCAGCTTGACGCGACAGGGTTCCTACGAGCAGTACTTC. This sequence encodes CASSLTRQGSYEQYF.

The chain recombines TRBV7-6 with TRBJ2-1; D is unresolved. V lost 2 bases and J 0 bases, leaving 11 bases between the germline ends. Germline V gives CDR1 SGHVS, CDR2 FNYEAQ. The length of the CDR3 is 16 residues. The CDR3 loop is CASSLRTASSYNEQFF. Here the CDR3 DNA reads TGTGCCAGCAGCTTAAGGACGGCTAGCTCCTACAATGAGCAGTTCTTC. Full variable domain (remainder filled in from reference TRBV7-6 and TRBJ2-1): GAGVSQSPRYKVTKRGQDVALRCDPISGHVSLYWYRQALGQGPEFLTYFNYEAQQDKSGLPNDRFSAERPEGSISTLTIQRTEQRDSAMYRCASSLRTASSYNEQFFGPGTRLTVL.

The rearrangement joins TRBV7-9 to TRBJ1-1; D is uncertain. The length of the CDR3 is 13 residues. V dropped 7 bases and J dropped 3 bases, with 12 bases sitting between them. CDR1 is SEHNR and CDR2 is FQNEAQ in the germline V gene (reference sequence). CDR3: CASTPRRYTEAFF. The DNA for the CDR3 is TGTGCCAGCACCCCTCGCAGGTACACTGAAGCTTTCTTT.

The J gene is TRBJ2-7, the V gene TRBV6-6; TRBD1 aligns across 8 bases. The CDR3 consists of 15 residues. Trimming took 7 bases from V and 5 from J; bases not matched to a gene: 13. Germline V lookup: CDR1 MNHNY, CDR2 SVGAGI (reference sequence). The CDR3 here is CASKITGGEVDEQYF. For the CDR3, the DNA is TGTGCCAGCAAAATAACAGGGGGTGAGGTCGACGAGCAGTACTTC.

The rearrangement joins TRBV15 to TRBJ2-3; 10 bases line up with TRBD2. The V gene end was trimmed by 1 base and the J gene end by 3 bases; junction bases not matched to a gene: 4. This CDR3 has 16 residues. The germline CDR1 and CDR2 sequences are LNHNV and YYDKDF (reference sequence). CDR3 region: CATSRGGAGGTDTQYF. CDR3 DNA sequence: TGTGCCACCAGCAGAGGGGGAGCGGGAGGGACAGATACGCAGTATTTT. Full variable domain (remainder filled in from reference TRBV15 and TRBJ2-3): DAMVIQNPRYQVTQFGKPVTLSCSQTLNHNVMYWYQQKSSQAPKLLFHYYDKDFNNEADTPDNFQSRRPNTSFCFLDIRSPGLGDTAMYLCATSRGGAGGTDTQYFGPGTRLTVL.

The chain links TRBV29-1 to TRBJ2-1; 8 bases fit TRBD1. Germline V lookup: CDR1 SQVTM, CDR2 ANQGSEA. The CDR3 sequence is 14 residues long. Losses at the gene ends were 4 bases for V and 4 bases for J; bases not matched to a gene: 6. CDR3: CSVAGGRGYNEQFF. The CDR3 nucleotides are TGCAGCGTTGCAGGGGGCCGGGGATACAATGAGCAGTTCTTC.

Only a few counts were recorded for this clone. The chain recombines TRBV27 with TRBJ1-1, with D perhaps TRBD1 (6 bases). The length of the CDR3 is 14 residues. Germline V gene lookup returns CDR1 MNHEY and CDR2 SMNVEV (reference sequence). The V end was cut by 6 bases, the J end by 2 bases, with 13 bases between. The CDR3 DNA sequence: TGTGCCAGCAGATACGGACAGTCTAACACTGAAGCTTTCTTT. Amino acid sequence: CASRYGQSNTEAFF.

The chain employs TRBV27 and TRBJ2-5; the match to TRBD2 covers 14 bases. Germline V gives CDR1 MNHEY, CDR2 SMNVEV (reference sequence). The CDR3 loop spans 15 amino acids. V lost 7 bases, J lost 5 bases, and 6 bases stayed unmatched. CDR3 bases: TGTGCCAGCAAAGGAAGACTAGCGGGAGGGGAGACCCAGTACTTC. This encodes CASKGRLAGGETQYF.

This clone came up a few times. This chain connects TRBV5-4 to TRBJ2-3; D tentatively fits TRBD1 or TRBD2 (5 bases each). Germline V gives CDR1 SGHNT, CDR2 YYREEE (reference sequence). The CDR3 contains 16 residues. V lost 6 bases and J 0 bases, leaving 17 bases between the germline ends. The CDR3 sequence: CASKETGQTSTDTQYF. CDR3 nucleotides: TGTGCCAGCAAGGAAACGGGGCAGACTAGCACAGATACGCAGTATTTT. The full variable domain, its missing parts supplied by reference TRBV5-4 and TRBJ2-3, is ETGVTQSPTHLIKTRGQQVTLRCSSQSGHNTVSWYQQALGQGPQFIFQYYREEENGRGNFPPRFSGLQFPNYSSELNVNALELDDSALYLCASKETGQTSTDTQYFGPGTRLTVL.